One sample yielded the 12 T cell receptor beta chains listed below, sequenced in a study of blood T cell repertoires in COVID-19 (dated by TCRdb to 2019 to 2021). The library was made by the immunoSEQ multiplex PCR assay. The table comes from immuneACCESS by way of TCRdb, which keeps in-frame sequences with V and J called. Part of the clones is missing from these tables; in studies checked, under half for an unresolved V gene and the rest for unknown reasons. The sample profile shows 150,000 to 250,000 clones; 75% to 85% of them were found once. Less than 7% of the sample is held by the ten biggest clonotypes. Specimen: peripheral blood. The receptors derive from a woman aged 40-49 years with COVID-19, enrolled during active disease.

CDR3 protein: CASSLGIAPDTDTQYF. CDR3 sequence (DNA): TGTGCCAGCAGCTTAGGTATAGCACCAGACACAGATACGCAGTATTTT. The chain links TRBV7-9 to TRBJ2-3; D uncertain. CDR1 is SEHNR, CDR2 FQNEAQ, per germline (reference sequence). V gave up 1 base and J gave up 2 bases, with 13 bases separating them. CDR3 length: 16 residues.

The chain combines TRBV25-1 with TRBJ1-1, with D hard to call. V shed 0 bases and J shed 3 bases, with 11 bases lying between them. Germline CDR1 MGHDK, CDR2 SYGVNS. The CDR3 runs 15 residues. The chain's CDR3 is CASSEYILSHTEAFF. CDR3 sequence (DNA): TGTGCCAGCAGTGAATATATTCTCAGTCACACTGAAGCTTTCTTT. The whole variable domain, remainder taken from reference TRBV25-1 and TRBJ1-1, is EADIYQTPRYLVIGTGKKITLECSQTMGHDKMYWYQQDPGMELHLIHYSYGVNSTEKGDLSSESTVSRIRTEHFPLTLESARPSHTSQYLCASSEYILSHTEAFFGQGTRLTVV.

The chain links TRBV5-1 to TRBJ2-2; 9 positions agree with TRBD2. This CDR3 has 17 residues. V gave up 0 bases and J gave up 7 bases; unmatched junction bases: 10. Germline lookup yields CDR1 SGHRS and CDR2 YFSETQ. The CDR3 is CASSLVAGGHRDGELFF. As DNA, the CDR3 is TGCGCCAGCAGCTTGGTGGCGGGGGGGCACCGTGACGGGGAGCTGTTTTTT.

V and J are TRBV3-1 (or the pseudogene TRBV3-2) and TRBJ2-1; 8 positions match TRBD2. The trim removed 2 bases at V and 8 bases at J, leaving 5 bases unmatched. Germline-derived CDR1 and CDR2 are LGHDT and YNNKEL (reference sequence). This CDR3 spans 14 amino acids. The CDR3 is CASSQPGLVYEQFF. CDR3 in DNA: TGTGCCAGCAGCCAACCGGGACTAGTTTATGAGCAGTTCTTC.

This clone has more than one count but fewer than ten. The CDR3 sequence: CASSPDRTVTPQHF. CDR3 in DNA: TGTGCCAGCAGTCCGGACAGGACAGTAACGCCCCAGCATTTT. V is TRBV27 and J is TRBJ1-5; 7 bases are a match to TRBD1. V lost 5 bases, J lost 9 bases, and 10 bases stayed unmatched. Germline CDR1 MNHEY, CDR2 SMNVEV (reference sequence). This CDR3 contains 14 residues.

The chain combines TRBV4-2 with TRBJ2-1, with 7 bases that match TRBD2. V shed 0 bases, J shed 2 bases, and the junction held 10 bases outside the gene matches. This CDR3 has 18 amino acids. Per germline, CDR1 LGHNA and CDR2 YNFKEQ. CDR3 sequence: CASSQDLVGTTPYNEQFF. The CDR3 coding sequence is TGTGCCAGCAGCCAAGATCTTGTGGGGACTACCCCCTACAATGAGCAGTTCTTC.

The CDR3 reads CASTAGQDYEQYF. The CDR3 coding sequence is TGTGCCAGCACGGCAGGGCAGGACTACGAGCAGTACTTC. The gene calls are TRBV6-5 and TRBJ2-7; TRBD1 might be the D (5 bases). The CDR3 totals 13 residues. Germline CDR1 reads MNHEY; CDR2 reads SVGAGI. With 7 bases removed from V and 3 bases from J, the gap between germline ends came to 13 bases.

The J gene is TRBJ2-1, the V gene TRBV6-5; D is perhaps TRBD2 (6 bases). V dropped 5 bases and J dropped 2 bases, with 13 bases sitting between them. CDR3 length: 15 residues. Per the germline V gene, CDR1 is MNHEY and CDR2 is SVGAGI. CDR3 sequence (DNA): TGTGCCAGCAGTACGTTTAGCGGACCCTACAATGAGCAGTTCTTC. Protein product: CASSTFSGPYNEQFF.

CDR3 DNA sequence: TGTGCCAGTAGTACTCGGACAGTCCAAGAGACCCAGTACTTC. This translates into CASSTRTVQETQYF. The chain is built from TRBV19 and TRBJ2-5; TRBD1 is a possible D gene (6 bases). The CDR3 runs to 14 residues. The germline V gene encodes CDR1 LNHDA and CDR2 SQIVND (reference sequence). The V end lost 4 bases, the J end lost 1 base, and 10 bases lay between the germline ends.

The chain recombines TRBV3-1 (or the pseudogene TRBV3-2) with TRBJ2-4; 7 nucleotides agree with TRBD1. V lost 4 bases, J lost 1 base, and 4 bases stayed unmatched. This CDR3 spans 15 amino acids. The germline V gene encodes CDR1 LGHDT and CDR2 YNNKEL (reference sequence). The CDR3 region has the DNA TGTGCCAGCAGCCGTGACAGGGTTGCCAAAAACATTCAGTACTTC. Its translation: CASSRDRVAKNIQYF.

The rearrangement joins TRBV7-9 to TRBJ2-5, with D unresolved. The CDR3 spans 12 residues. Germline CDR1 SEHNR, CDR2 FQNEAQ (reference sequence). The germline V and J ends were trimmed by 1 base and 5 bases, with 5 bases remaining between them. The CDR3 reads CASSLGVETQYF. The CDR3 region has the DNA TGTGCCAGCAGCTTAGGCGTCGAGACCCAGTACTTC.

The genes are TRBV3-1 (or the pseudogene TRBV3-2) and TRBJ1-1; D gene ambiguous. The germline V gene encodes CDR1 LGHDT and CDR2 YNNKEL (reference sequence). The CDR3 consists of 13 residues. Trimming removed 3 bases at V and 1 base at J, with 6 bases between. For the CDR3, the DNA is TGTGCCAGCAGCCACCTCGGGAACACTGAAGCTTTCTTT. Amino acid sequence: CASSHLGNTEAFF.